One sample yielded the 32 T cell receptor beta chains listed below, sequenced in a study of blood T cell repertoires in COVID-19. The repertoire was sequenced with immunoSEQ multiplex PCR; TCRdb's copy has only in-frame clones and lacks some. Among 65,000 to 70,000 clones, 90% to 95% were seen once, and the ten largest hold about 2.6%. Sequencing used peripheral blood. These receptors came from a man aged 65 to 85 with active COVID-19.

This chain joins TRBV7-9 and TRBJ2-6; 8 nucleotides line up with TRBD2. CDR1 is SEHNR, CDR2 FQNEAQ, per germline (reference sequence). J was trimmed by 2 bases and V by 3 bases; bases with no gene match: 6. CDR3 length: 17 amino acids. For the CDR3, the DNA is TGTGCCAGCAGCTTCGGGACTAGGGGAACTGGGGCCAACGTCCTGACTTTC. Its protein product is CASSFGTRGTGANVLTF.

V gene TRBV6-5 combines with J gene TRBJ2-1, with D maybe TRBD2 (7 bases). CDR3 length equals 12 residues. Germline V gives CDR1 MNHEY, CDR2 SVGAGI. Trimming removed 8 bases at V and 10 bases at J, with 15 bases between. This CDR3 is CASGLGGGEQFF. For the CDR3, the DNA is TGTGCCAGCGGACTAGGGGGTGGCGAGCAGTTCTTC.

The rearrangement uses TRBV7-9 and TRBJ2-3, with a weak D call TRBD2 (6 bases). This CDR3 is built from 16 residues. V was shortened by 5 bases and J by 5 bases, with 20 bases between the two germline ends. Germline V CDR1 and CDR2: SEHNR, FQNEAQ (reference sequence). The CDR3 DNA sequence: TGTGCCAGCAGCGGAGGTGGGGGGTGGAGTGGAGATACGCAGTATTTT. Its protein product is CASSGGGGWSGDTQYF. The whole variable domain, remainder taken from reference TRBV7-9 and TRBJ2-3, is DTGVSQNPRHKITKRGQNVTFRCDPISEHNRLYWYRQTLGQGPEFLTYFQNEAQLEKSRLLSDRFSAERPKGSFSTLEIQRTEQGDSAMYLCASSGGGGWSGDTQYFGPGTRLTVL.

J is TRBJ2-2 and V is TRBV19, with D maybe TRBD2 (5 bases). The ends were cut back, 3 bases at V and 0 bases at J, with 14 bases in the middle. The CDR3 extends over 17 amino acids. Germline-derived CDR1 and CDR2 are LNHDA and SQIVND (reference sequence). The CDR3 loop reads CASSMGIRRTNTGELFF. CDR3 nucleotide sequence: TGTGCCAGTAGTATGGGGATCCGGAGGACGAACACCGGGGAGCTGTTTTTT. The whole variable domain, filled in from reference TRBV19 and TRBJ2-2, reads DGGITQSPKYLFRKEGQNVTLSCEQNLNHDAMYWYRQDPGQGLRLIYYSQIVNDFQKGDIAEGYSVSREKKESFPLTVTSAQKNPTAFYLCASSMGIRRTNTGELFFGEGSRLTVL.

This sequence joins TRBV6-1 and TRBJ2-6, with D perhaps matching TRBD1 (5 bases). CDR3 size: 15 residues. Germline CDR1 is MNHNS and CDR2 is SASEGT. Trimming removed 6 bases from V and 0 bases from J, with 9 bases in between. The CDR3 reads CASRPDSSGANVLTF. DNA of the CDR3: TGTGCCAGCAGACCCGACAGCTCTGGGGCCAACGTCCTGACTTTC.

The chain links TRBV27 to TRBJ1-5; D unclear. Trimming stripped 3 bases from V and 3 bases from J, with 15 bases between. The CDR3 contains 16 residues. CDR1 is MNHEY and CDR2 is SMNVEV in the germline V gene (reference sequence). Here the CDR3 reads CASSLFRVSVNQPQHF. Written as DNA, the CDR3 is TGTGCCAGCAGTTTGTTTCGGGTTTCCGTCAATCAGCCCCAGCATTTT.

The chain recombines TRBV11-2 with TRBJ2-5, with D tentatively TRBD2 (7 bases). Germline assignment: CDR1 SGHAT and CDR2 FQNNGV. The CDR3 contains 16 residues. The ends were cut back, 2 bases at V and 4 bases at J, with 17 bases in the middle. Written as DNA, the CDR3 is TGTGCCAGCAGCTTATTGGGGGGGGGCCCCTCAGAGACCCAGTACTTC. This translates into CASSLLGGGPSETQYF.

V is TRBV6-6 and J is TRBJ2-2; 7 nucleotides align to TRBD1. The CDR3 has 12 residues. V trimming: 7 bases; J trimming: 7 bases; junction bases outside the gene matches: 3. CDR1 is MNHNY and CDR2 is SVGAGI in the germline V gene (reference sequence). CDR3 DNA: TGTGCCAGCAACAGGGGTGGCGGGGAGCTGTTTTTT. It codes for CASNRGGGELFF.

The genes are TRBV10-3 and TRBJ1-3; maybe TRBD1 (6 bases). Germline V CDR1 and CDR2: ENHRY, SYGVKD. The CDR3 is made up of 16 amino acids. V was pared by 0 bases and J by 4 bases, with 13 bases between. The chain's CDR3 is CAISESAGATGNTIYF. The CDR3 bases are TGTGCCATCAGTGAGTCGGCGGGGGCGACAGGAAACACCATATATTTT.

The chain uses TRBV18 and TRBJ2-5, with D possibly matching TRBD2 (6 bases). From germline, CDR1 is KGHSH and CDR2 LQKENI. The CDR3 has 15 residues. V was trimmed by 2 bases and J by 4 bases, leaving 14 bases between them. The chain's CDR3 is CASSPRRLGGETQYF. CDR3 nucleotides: TGTGCCAGCTCACCAAGGCGACTGGGGGGAGAGACCCAGTACTTC.

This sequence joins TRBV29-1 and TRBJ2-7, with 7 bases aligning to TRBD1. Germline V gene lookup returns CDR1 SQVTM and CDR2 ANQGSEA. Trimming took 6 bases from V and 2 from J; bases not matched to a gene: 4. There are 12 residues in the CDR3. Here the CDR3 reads CSVSGGTYEQYV. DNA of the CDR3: TGCAGCGTGTCAGGGGGAACCTACGAGCAGTACGTC.

The CDR3 loop reads CASSPGGGRARETQYF. CDR3 DNA sequence: TGTGCCAGCAGCCCGGGGGGGGGTCGGGCGAGAGAGACCCAGTACTTC. The chain couples TRBV5-4 to TRBJ2-5; 8 bases agree with TRBD2. Looked up from germline, CDR1 is SGHNT and CDR2 is YYREEE (reference sequence). With V trimmed by 4 bases and J by 4 bases, 12 bases remained unmatched. This CDR3 has 16 residues.

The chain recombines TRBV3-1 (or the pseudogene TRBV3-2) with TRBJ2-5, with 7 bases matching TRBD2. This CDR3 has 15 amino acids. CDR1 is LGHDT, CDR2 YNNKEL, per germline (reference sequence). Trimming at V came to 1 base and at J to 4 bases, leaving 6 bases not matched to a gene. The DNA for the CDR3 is TGTGCCAGCAGCCAAGGGTCGACTAGCAGAGAGACCCAGTACTTC. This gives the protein CASSQGSTSRETQYF.

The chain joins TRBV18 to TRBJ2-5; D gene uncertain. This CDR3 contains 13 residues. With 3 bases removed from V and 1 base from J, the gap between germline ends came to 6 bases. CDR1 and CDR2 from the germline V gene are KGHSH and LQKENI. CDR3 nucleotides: TGTGCCAGCTCACCCCAGGCCCAAGAGACCCAGTACTTC. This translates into CASSPQAQETQYF.

The CDR3 here is CASTAFSNQPQHF. The CDR3 region has the DNA TGTGCCAGCACCGCGTTCAGCAATCAGCCCCAGCATTTT. This rearrangement joins TRBV12-3 or TRBV12-4 to TRBJ1-5; D remains ambiguous. Trimming shortened V by 7 bases and J by 1 base, and 8 bases separated the two germline ends. The CDR3 spans 13 residues.

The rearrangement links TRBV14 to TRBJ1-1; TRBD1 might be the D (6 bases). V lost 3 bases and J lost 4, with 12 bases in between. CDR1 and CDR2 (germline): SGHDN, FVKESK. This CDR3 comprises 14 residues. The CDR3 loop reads CASSQIVGATEAFF. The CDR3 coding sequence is TGTGCCAGCAGCCAGATCGTGGGGGCCACTGAAGCTTTCTTT. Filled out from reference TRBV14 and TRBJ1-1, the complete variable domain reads EAGVTQFPSHSVIEKGQTVTLRCDPISGHDNLYWYRRVMGKEIKFLLHFVKESKQDESGMPNNRFLAERTGGTYSTLKVQPAELEDSGVYFCASSQIVGATEAFFGQGTRLTVV.

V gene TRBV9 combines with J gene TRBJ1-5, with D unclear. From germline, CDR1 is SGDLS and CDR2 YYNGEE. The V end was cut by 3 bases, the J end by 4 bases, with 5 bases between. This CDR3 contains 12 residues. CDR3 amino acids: CASSAGNQPQHF. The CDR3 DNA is TGTGCCAGCAGCGCGGGAAATCAGCCCCAGCATTTT.

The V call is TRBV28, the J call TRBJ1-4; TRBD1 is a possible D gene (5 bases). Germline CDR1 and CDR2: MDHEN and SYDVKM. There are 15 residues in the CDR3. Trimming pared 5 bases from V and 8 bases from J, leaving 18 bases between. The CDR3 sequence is CASSPMGEGDEKLFF. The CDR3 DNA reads TGTGCCAGCAGTCCCATGGGGGAGGGCGACGAAAAACTGTTTTTT.

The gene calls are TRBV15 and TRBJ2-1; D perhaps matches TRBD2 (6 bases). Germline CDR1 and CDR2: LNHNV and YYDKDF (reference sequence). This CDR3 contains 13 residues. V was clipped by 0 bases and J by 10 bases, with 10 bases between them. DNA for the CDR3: TGTGCCACCAGCAGAGATCCCAGCGGGGAGCAGTTCTTC. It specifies CATSRDPSGEQFF.

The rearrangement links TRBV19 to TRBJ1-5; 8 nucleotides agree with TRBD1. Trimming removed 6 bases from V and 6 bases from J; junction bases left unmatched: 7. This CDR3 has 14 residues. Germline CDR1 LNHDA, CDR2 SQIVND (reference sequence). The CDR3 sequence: CASRRTGSSQPQHF. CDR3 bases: TGTGCCAGTAGGCGGACAGGGTCCAGTCAGCCCCAGCATTTT.

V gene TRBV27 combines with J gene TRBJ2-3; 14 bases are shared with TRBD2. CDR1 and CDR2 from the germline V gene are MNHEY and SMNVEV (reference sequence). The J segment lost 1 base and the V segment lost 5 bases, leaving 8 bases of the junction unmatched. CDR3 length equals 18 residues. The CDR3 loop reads CASSPRTSGGTRTDTQYF. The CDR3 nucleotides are TGTGCCAGCAGTCCTCGGACTAGCGGGGGGACGCGCACAGATACGCAGTATTTT.

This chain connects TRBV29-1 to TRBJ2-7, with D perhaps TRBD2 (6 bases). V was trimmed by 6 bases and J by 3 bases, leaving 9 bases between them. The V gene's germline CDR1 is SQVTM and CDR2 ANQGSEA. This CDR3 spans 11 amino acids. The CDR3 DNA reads TGCAGCGTCGCGACTAGCTACGAGCAGTACTTC. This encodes CSVATSYEQYF.

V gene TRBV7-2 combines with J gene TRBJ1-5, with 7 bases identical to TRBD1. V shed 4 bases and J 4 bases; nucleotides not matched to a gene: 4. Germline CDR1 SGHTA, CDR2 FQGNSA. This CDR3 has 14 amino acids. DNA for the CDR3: TGTGCCAGCAGCTCACGGACAGGTAATCAGCCCCAGCATTTT. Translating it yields CASSSRTGNQPQHF.

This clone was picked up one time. Here the CDR3 DNA reads TGTGCCAGCAGCTTAGAGTGGGGGGGCCGGCTTGCAGATACGCAGTATTTT. As protein: CASSLEWGGRLADTQYF. The chain recombines TRBV7-2 with TRBJ2-3; maybe TRBD2 (7 bases). CDR1 and CDR2 (germline): SGHTA, FQGNSA. V was cut by 1 base and J by 4 bases, with 18 bases left in between. This CDR3 is built from 17 residues.

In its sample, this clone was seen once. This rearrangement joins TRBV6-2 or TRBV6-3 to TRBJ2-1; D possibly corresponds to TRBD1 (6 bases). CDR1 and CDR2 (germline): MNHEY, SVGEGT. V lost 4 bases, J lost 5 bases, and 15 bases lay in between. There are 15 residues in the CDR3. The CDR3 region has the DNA TGTGCCAGCAGTTCCGGGACACTTTTGGACAATGAGCAGTTCTTC. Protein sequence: CASSSGTLLDNEQFF.

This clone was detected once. CDR3 in amino acids: CASSSRTGPGELFF. CDR3 DNA sequence: TGTGCCAGCAGCTCCCGGACAGGGCCCGGGGAGCTGTTTTTT. The chain couples TRBV5-5 to TRBJ2-2; TRBD1 aligns across 8 bases. The CDR3 length is 14 residues. V was clipped by 3 bases and J by 6 bases; unmatched bases: 4. CDR1 and CDR2 (germline): SGHKS, YYEKEE (reference sequence).

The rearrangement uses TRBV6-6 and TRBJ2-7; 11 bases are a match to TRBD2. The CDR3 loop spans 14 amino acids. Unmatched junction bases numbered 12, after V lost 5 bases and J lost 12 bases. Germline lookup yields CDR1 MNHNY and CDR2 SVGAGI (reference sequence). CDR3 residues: CASSDLAGGREAYV. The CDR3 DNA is TGTGCCAGCAGTGATCTAGCGGGGGGCCGGGAAGCGTACGTC.

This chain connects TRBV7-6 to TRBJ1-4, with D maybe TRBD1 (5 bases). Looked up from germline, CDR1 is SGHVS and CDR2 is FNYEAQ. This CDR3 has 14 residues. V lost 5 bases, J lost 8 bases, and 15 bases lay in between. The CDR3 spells CASSPQGAGEKLFF. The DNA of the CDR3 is TGTGCCAGCAGCCCTCAAGGGGCTGGGGAAAAACTGTTTTTT.

Written as DNA, the CDR3 is TGCGCCAGCAGCTTGGTAGGTAGCGGGGTCAACTCCTACAATGAGCAGTTCTTC. It yields the protein CASSLVGSGVNSYNEQFF. J is TRBJ2-1 and V is TRBV5-1, with 8 positions matching TRBD2. The CDR3 runs 18 residues. CDR1 and CDR2 from the germline V gene are SGHRS and YFSETQ. With V trimmed by 0 bases and J by 0 bases, 8 bases remained unmatched. Drawing the rest from reference TRBV5-1 and TRBJ2-1, the complete variable domain is KAGVTQTPRYLIKTRGQQVTLSCSPISGHRSVSWYQQTPGQGLQFLFEYFSETQRNKGNFPGRFSGRQFSNSRSEMNVSTLELGDSALYLCASSLVGSGVNSYNEQFFGPGTRLTVL.

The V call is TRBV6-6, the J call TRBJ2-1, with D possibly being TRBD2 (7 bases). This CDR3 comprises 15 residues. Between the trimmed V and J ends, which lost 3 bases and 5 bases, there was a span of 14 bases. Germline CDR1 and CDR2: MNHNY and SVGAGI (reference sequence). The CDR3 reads CASSYSGGAHNEQFF. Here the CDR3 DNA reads TGTGCCAGCAGTTATAGTGGGGGGGCTCACAATGAGCAGTTCTTC.

CDR3 protein: CASSVGPGMGNEKLFF. CDR3 nucleotide sequence: TGTGCCAGCAGCGTAGGCCCGGGAATGGGTAATGAAAAACTGTTTTTT. The rearrangement joins TRBV9 to TRBJ1-4; D not resolved. The CDR3 length is 16 residues. The germline V and J ends were trimmed by 0 bases and 4 bases, with 13 bases remaining between them. CDR1 and CDR2 from the germline V gene are SGDLS and YYNGEE.

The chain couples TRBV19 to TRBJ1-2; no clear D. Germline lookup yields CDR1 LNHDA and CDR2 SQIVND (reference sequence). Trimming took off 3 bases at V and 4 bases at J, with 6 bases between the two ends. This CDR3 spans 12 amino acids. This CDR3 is CASSIRSYGYTF. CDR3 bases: TGTGCCAGTAGTATCCGGAGCTATGGCTACACCTTC.